What follows is one T cell receptor (beta chain) and its context. Antigen: not known. Deletions cut 0 bases from V and 5 bases from J, with 16 bases between. CDR1 and CDR2 from the germline V gene are SGHDN and FVKESK. The CDR3 has 16 residues. This table comes from immunoSEQ multiplex PCR, and its TCRdb copy is limited to in-frame clones, with some not included. This table has under 60,000 clones, approximately 86% appearing once. The data originate from a study of PD-1 blockade in classical Hodgkin lymphoma. Regarding time point: cycle 4 day 1 (C4D1), after 6 weeks of nivolumab. Patients all relapsed after autologous stem cell transplantation, and there was variation in brentuximab vedotin exposure. Complete response, partial response or progressive disease constituted the best responses recorded. General study results and limits: Why repertoires differed is undefined; disease activity or prior therapy possibly contributed. CD4+ TCR diversity, unlike CD8+, climbed significantly by C4D1.

The clonotype comes from a human donor with classical Hodgkin lymphoma. The V gene is TRBV14, the J gene TRBJ2-5, with D possibly TRBD1 on 6 matching bases. The source material was peripheral blood mononuclear cells (PBMCs), sampled before the fourth cycle of nivolumab. The CDR3 region has the DNA TGTGCCAGCAGCCAAGAAAGCCAAAGGGGGTGGGAGACCCAGTACTTC. This translates into CASSQESQRGWETQYF.